This T cell receptor (beta chain) was recovered during a study of read filtering for tumor transcriptome and immune sequencing. Turning to the study itself: Mean patient age was approximately 66 years, range 47 to 80; 17 to 20 male, 14 female. By R-ISS, stages I, II and III held about 8, 15 and 7 patients. General observations from the study: Compared with RNA-seq, IR-seq gave much higher clonotype depth and reliability.

This clonotype occurred many times. The target antigen is unknown. Bone marrow was sampled from every patient at the time of active disease. Trimming stripped 7 bases from V and 4 bases from J, with 9 bases between. This CDR3 has 12 amino acids. The library was built from 400 ng RNA with molecular barcoded adaptors for alpha/delta and beta/gamma chains. TCRdb ran MiXCR on the reads and lists one entry per CDR3 protein. This sample yields about 130,000 distinct CDR3 sequences, of which over 10% are seen a single time; approximately 10% belongs to the top ten. The specimen was a population of CD138-negative cells sorted from bone marrow. The sequence was collected from a donor at least 40 years old with multiple myeloma. The chain links TRBV12-3 or TRBV12-4 to TRBJ2-3, with no clear D. The CDR3 reads CASKLTADTQYF. The CDR3 nucleotides read TGTGCCAGCAAGCTGACCGCAGATACGCAGTATTTT.